Listed below are T cell receptor beta chains from one sample, sequenced in a study of vaccination and CD4 T cells after COVID-19. Each CDR3 protein is one row after TCRdb ran MiXCR on the PCR reads. The table records thousands of distinct CDR3 sequences, roughly 70% of them present only once. For these TCRs, the target antigens are not known. Input material: CD4+ T cells from blood, cultured in vitro. These TCRs come from a human donor who had recovered from COVID-19. The CDR3 runs from the conserved cysteine through the conserved F or W. The D gene is left open where the match is weak. For some rows the clone size is stated as once, few or many, or as a class when expanded; others skip it.

CDR3nt,CDR3aa,j_gene,abundance,d_gene,v_gene
TGTGCCAGCAGCTTAGACGGCTACACCTTC,CASSLDGYTF,TRBJ1-2,.,.,TRBV7-9
TGCAGTGCTAGAGGGGCCCTCCGCGCCTTC,CSARGALRAF,TRBJ1-2,few,.,TRBV20-1
TGTGCCAGTAGTACTGCGACAGGGAGGCGAGAAAAACTGTTTTTT,CASSTATGRREKLFF,TRBJ1-4,.,TRBD1,TRBV19
TGTGCCAGCAGCTTTCCGGGTCTCTCTGGAAACACCATATATTTT,CASSFPGLSGNTIYF,TRBJ1-3,.,.,TRBV7-2
TGTGCCAGCAGGACGTGGGCGGGGGGACCCGGGGAGACCCAGTACTTC,CASRTWAGGPGETQYF,TRBJ2-5,.,TRBD2,TRBV28
TGCAGTGCTAGCTTAGGTCCTGTAGCCAAAAACATTCAGTACTTC,CSASLGPVAKNIQYF,TRBJ2-4,few,.,TRBV20-1
TGTGCCAGCAGCCGGGACAGGGGGCCCGATGAGCAGTTCTTC,CASSRDRGPDEQFF,TRBJ2-1,.,TRBD1,TRBV7-3
TGCAGTGCTCAGATAGGGCTAGCGGGGGGCTGGTACCAAGAGACCCAGTACTTC,CSAQIGLAGGWYQETQYF,TRBJ2-5,.,TRBD2,TRBV20-1
TGTGCCAGCAGCTTATGGGATCCAGCGCATGGCTACACCTTC,CASSLWDPAHGYTF,TRBJ1-2,few,.,TRBV7-9
TGTGCCAGTAGTATCATCCAGGGCGATCAGCCCCAGCATTTT,CASSIIQGDQPQHF,TRBJ1-5,few,.,TRBV19
TGCAGTGCTACAACCAGGACTAGCGGCCTCTACGAGCAGTACTTC,CSATTRTSGLYEQYF,TRBJ2-7,.,TRBD2,TRBV20-1
TGTGCCGCCGGGCGGGCACAGAGCACAGATACGCAGTATTTT,CAAGRAQSTDTQYF,TRBJ2-3,once,.,TRBV10-3
TGTGCCAGCAGCCCGAGACTAGCGGGGGCAGATACGCAGTATTTT,CASSPRLAGADTQYF,TRBJ2-3,.,TRBD2,TRBV12-3/TRBV12-4
TGTGCCAGCAGTGTCCAGGGGGCCTCTAACTATGGCTACACCTTC,CASSVQGASNYGYTF,TRBJ1-2,.,TRBD1,TRBV27
TGCGCCAGCAGCTTGAGACTAGCGGGGGGGCTCATCACAGATACGCAGTATTTT,CASSLRLAGGLITDTQYF,TRBJ2-3,.,TRBD2,TRBV5-1
TGTGCCAGCTATGAGGGGACTAGTTTAGAGACCCAGTACTTC,CASYEGTSLETQYF,TRBJ2-5,.,TRBD2,TRBV5-6
TGTGCCAGCAGCTTGGGAAAGGGGGGGCACACAGATACGCAGTATTTT,CASSLGKGGHTDTQYF,TRBJ2-3,.,.,TRBV5-4
TGTGCCACCAGCACCTCCCCCTTAGATGGCTACACCTTC,CATSTSPLDGYTF,TRBJ1-2,.,.,TRBV15
TGTGCCAGCAGCTTAGGAGGGTTATGGCAGGGACAAGATGGCTACACCTTC,CASSLGGLWQGQDGYTF,TRBJ1-2,.,.,TRBV7-9
TGTGCCAGCTCACCCGGACTGCCAAGGCAGACCCAGTACTTC,CASSPGLPRQTQYF,TRBJ2-5,.,.,TRBV18
TGTGCCAGCAAGGGACAGGGGAACTATGGCTACACCTTC,CASKGQGNYGYTF,TRBJ1-2,.,TRBD1,TRBV6-1
TGTGCCAGTAGTATAGATCAATTGGTTAGCAATCAGCCCCAGCATTTT,CASSIDQLVSNQPQHF,TRBJ1-5,.,.,TRBV19